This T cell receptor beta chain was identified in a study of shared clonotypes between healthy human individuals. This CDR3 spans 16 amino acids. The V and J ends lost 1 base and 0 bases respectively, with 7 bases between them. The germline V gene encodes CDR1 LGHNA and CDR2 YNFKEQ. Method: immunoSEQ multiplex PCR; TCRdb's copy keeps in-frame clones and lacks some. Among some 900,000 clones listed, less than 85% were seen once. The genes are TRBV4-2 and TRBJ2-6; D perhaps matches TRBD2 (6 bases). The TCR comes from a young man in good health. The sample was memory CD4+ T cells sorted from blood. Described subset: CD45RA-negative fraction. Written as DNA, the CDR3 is TGTGCCAGCAGCCAAGTCGGGAGCTCTGGGGCCAACGTCCTGACTTTC. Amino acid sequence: CASSQVGSSGANVLTF.